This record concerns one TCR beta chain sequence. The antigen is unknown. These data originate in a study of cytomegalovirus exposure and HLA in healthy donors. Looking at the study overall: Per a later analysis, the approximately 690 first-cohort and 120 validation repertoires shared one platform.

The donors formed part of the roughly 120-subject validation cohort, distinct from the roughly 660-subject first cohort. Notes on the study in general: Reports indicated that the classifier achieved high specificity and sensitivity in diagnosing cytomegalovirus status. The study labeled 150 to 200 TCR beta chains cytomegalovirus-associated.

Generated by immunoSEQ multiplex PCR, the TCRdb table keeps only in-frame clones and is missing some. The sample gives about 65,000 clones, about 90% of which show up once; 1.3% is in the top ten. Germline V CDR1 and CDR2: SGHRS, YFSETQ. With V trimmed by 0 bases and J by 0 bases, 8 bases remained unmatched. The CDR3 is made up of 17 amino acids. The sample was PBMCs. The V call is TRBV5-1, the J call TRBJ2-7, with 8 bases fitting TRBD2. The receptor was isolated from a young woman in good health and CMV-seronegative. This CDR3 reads CASSLEASGPFSYEQYF. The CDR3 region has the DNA TGCGCCAGCAGCTTGGAGGCTAGCGGGCCTTTCTCCTACGAGCAGTACTTC.